The clone carrying this TCR beta chain was observed a handful of times. Its target is not known. 5'RACE primed from the constant segment yielded TCR alpha and TCR beta cDNA libraries bearing sample barcodes and UMIs. TCRdb reprocessed the 5' RACE reads via MiXCR and lists one record per CDR3 protein. Found here are 300,000 to 400,000 distinct CDR3 sequences, 25% to 30% of them singletons; the top ten hold approximately 13%. This entry belongs to a study of T-cell memory formation after mild COVID-19. Study information: There were largely donor-specific TCR clusters.

The study's findings and limits: The pre-infection memory compartment contained some responding clones, suggesting cross-reactive memory joined. The study found contracting CD4+ clones mainly in CM and EM and contracting CD8+ clones in EMRA.

Trimming shortened V by 4 bases and J by 7 bases, and 16 bases separated the two germline ends. This CDR3 spans 14 amino acids. Per germline, CDR1 LGHDT and CDR2 YNNKEL (reference sequence). Input material: PBMCs or a T cell subset sorted from them (not recorded which). This sequence originates from an adult woman who had mild COVID-19 (a few samples of this study predate the infection). Cell type and time point are not known. This rearrangement joins TRBV3-1 to TRBJ1-2, with D maybe TRBD1 (5 bases). CDR3 DNA sequence: TGTGCCAGCAGCCCCGGGACCGGGACGCGTGGCTACACCTTC. Its protein product is CASSPGTGTRGYTF. Based on the CDR3 plus reference TRBV3-1 and TRBJ1-2, the full variable domain is DTAVSQTPKYLVTQMGNDKSIKCEQNLGHDTMYWYKQDSKKFLKIMFSYNNKELIINETVPNRFSPKSPDKAHLNLHINSLELGDSAVYFCASSPGTGTRGYTFGSGTRLTVV.